The sequence of this TCR beta chain was determined in a study of control samples from healthy donors and cancer patients. The data were produced by immunoSEQ multiplex PCR, yet TCRdb's version contains in-frame clones alone and is incomplete. The sample consists of about 130,000 clones, 80% to 95% of them appearing once. Germline loops: CDR1 GTSNPN, CDR2 SVGIG (reference sequence). Trimming removed 2 bases from V and 0 bases from J, with 20 bases in between. The CDR3 is 18 amino acids. V and J are TRBV30 and TRBJ1-5; D is unresolved. This clonotype was sampled from a man aged 18 to 30 in good health. Material for sequencing was blood. The DNA for the CDR3 is TGTGCCTGGAGTCCCCGGCCGAGGGAGCTATATAGCAATCAGCCCCAGCATTTT. The encoded protein is CAWSPRPRELYSNQPQHF.